This TCR beta chain was documented in a study of T-cell reconstitution after alpha-beta-depleted transplantation in children. Study results and limitations: In some patients, recipient T cells and intrathymic progenitors surviving conditioning explained high day-60 diversity. Expanded graft clones numbering several hundred reportedly gave rise to alpha-beta T cells about two months after transplant. The authors attributed T-cell counts and diversity one year after transplant mostly to newly produced T cells.

Germline CDR1 LNHNV, CDR2 YYDKDF (reference sequence). V lost 8 bases and J lost 6; bases outside the gene matches: 5. The CDR3 is 14 residues long. A word on this clonotype: Its specificity is not known.

A library of TCRbeta sequences, prepared with unique molecular identifiers, was generated. One entry per CDR3 protein results from TCRdb running MiXCR on the PCR reads. The repertoire holds 480,000 or so distinct CDR3 sequences, with approximately 10% as singletons. This sample comprised PBMCs, obtained before TCRalphabeta/CD19-depleted stem cell transplant. The chain links TRBV15 to TRBJ2-2; the match to TRBD1 covers 11 bases. This TCR derives from a child aged 2-15 years with inherited bone marrow failure, due to receive a stem cell transplant. The CDR3 here is CATSGQGASGELFF. In DNA, the CDR3 is TGTGCCACCTCTGGACAGGGGGCGTCCGGGGAGCTGTTTTTT.